This T cell receptor beta chain originates from a study of T cells in Graves' hyperthyroidism and ophthalmopathy (dated by TCRdb to the late 2010s). At the level of the whole study: Peripheral blood samples were taken at initial diagnosis, before any treatment was given. The study also compared thyroid tissue and blood T-cell repertoires from about six Graves' hyperthyroidism patients. Whether ophthalmopathy could be predicted prospectively was tested in an independent validation cohort made up of 18 to 20 hyperthyroidism patients plus 17 patients who later progressed to ophthalmopathy. After blood sampling, hyperthyroidism patients were treated with methimazole at a starting dose of 30 mg daily, and ophthalmopathy patients were treated with high-dose intravenous methylprednisolone. TCR Vbeta CDR3 sequencing of 120 to 150 peripheral blood samples (over 40 ophthalmopathy, roughly 72 hyperthyroidism and approximately 17 progressor patients) is reported in the paper. To identify TCR V-J signatures that set the groups apart, the researchers used a discovery cohort of more than 95 patients, made up of some 41 with Graves' ophthalmopathy and about 60 with stable Graves' hyperthyroidism. The 75 to 100 discovery patients were randomly split 7:3 into training and test sets.

Ophthalmopathy patients had moderately to severely active disease, with a Clinical Activity Score of 3 or more, a NOSPECS grade of 4 or more, and a disease duration of less than 3 months. Exclusion was applied to patients with uncontrolled infections, other autoimmune diseases, pregnancy or lactation. Clinical symptoms, serum thyroxine and TRAb, thyroid ultrasound, and orbital computed tomography formed the basis for the diagnoses. PBMCs were isolated from about 10 ml of fresh peripheral blood by Ficoll-Paque density gradient centrifugation. Total RNA was extracted using Trizol reagent, and RNA quality was assessed on an Agilent 2100 Bioanalyzer. TCR beta CDR3 regions were amplified from RNA transcripts. The TCR CDR3 was subjected to a first round of RT-PCR using the HTBI primer set and the Qiagen OneStep RT-PCR kit. Libraries were constructed in a second round of multiplex PCR, after which size selection and purification were carried out. Paired-end sequencing of the libraries was performed with 100 bp reads on an Illumina HiSeq2000. In the authors' own workflow: Raw data were processed with SOAPnuke, discarding reads with adapters, uncalled bases, mean Phred below 15, or no exact constant-primer or identifier match. COPE v1.2.5 was used to merge the high-quality paired reads, and each unique nucleotide sequence was defined as a clonotype. Clonotypes were aligned to IMGT TRBV, TRBD and TRBJ reference segments using MiTCR v1.1. The analysis was restricted to V-J combinations with a frequency above 0.0001, which together covered approximately 99% of the repertoires. A TCS score was defined as the ratio between F50 (clonal expansion) and ExV (chaos), using BLOSUM62-based TCRdist between CDR3 peptides within each V-J. Welch's t-statistics and random forest reduced several hundred V-J features to around 14, which were used in a naive Bayes classifier (R e1071). TCRdb took the public reads, trimmed them with fastp at Q25, ran MiXCR for clone calling and kept in-frame beta chains. Entries are consolidated by CDR3 protein sequence, retaining the most common genes and DNA. V and J calls and clone size were set by TCRdb, not the authors. The sample table holds approximately 400,000 distinct CDR3 sequences, of which 14% were seen once. The top ten clones comprise around a fifth of the sample.

A distance of 17 bases separates the germline ends of V and J, which lose 3 bases and 6 bases respectively. CDR3 length: 16 amino acids, cysteine to phenylalanine. The CDR3 DNA has 48 bases and is translated from base 1. Looking up the germline V gene yields CDR1 KGHDR and CDR2 SFDVKD. This clonotype appeared a few times. The target of this receptor is not known. This sequence may be a read error, since a much larger clone differs from it by one base. The study at large found these results: A model built on a 13 V-J signature distinguished ophthalmopathy from stable hyperthyroidism, reaching 85% to 90% sensitivity and about 81% specificity in cross-validation and 80%/75% in testing. During validation, the model predicted progression to ophthalmopathy a median of about 6.3 months ahead of onset, with more than 60% sensitivity and 72% to 80% specificity. No statistical method was used to fix the sample size in advance, and group allocation was not hidden from the investigators. Most expanded thyroid clonotypes (frequency above 0.001) were also detected in blood, a finding suggesting that blood repertoires may reflect thyroid immune responses.

Sequences were obtained from blood. The chain uses TRBV24-1 and TRBJ2-1; a weak D assignment points to TRBD2 (5 bases agree). The TCR sequence derives from a woman under 40 with Graves' ophthalmopathy. The CDR3 is CATSDARRAVSNEQFF. In nucleotide form, the sequence is TGTGCCACCAGTGATGCGAGGCGGGCGGTAAGCAATGAGCAGTTCTTC.